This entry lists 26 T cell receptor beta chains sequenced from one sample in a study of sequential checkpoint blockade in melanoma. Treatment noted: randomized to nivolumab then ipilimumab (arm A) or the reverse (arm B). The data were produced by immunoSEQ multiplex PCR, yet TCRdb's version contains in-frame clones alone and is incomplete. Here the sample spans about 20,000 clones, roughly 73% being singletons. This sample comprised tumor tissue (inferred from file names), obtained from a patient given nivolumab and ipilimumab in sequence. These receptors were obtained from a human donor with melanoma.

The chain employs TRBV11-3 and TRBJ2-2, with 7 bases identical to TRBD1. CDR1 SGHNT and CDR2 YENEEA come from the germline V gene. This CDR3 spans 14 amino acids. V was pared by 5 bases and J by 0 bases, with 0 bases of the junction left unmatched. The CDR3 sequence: CASSQGANTGELFF. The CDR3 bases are TGTGCCAGCAGCCAGGGGGCGAACACCGGGGAGCTGTTTTTT.

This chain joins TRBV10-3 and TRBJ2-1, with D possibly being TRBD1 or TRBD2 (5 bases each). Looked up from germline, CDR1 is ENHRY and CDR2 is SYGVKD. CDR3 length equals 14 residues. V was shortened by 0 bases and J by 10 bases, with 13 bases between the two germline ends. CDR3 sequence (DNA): TGTGCCATCAGTGAGTCGGGGACCGTCAGGGAGCAGTTCTTC. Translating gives CAISESGTVREQFF.

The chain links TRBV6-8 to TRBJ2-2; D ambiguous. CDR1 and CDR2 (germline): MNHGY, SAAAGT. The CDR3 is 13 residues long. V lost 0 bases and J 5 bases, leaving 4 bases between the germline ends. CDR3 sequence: CASSYSYTGELFF. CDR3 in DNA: TGTGCCAGCAGTTACTCCTATACCGGGGAGCTGTTTTTT.

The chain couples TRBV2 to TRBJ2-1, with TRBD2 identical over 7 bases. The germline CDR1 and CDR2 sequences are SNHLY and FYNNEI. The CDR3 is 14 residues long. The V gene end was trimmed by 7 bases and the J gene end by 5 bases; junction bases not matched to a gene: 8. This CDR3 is CASNAGTINNEQFF. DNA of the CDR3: TGTGCCAGCAATGCCGGGACTATTAACAATGAGCAGTTCTTC.

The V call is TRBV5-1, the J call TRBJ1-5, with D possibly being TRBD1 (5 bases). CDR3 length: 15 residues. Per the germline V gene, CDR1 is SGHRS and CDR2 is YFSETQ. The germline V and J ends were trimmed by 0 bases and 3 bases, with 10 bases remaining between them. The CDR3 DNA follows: TGCGCCAGCAGCTTGGAGGGAGGGGACAATCAGCCCCAGCATTTT. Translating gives CASSLEGGDNQPQHF.

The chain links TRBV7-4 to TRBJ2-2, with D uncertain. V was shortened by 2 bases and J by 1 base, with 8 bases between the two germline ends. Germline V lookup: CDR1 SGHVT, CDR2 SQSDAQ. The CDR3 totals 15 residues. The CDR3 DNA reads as TGTGCCAGCAGCTTACTAGGAAAGAACACCGGGGAGCTGTTTTTT. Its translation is CASSLLGKNTGELFF.

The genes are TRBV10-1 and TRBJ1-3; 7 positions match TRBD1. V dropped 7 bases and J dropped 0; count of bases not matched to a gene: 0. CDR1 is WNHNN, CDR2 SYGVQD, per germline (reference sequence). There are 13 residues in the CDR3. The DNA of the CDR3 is TGCGCCAGCACAGGGGGCTCTGGAAACACCATATATTTT. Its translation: CASTGGSGNTIYF.

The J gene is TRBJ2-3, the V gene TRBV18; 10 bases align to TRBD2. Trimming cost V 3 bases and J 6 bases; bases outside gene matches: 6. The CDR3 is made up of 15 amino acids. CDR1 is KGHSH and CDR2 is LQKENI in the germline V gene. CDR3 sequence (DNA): TGTGCCAGCTCACCCAGCGGGGGGGACGCGGATACGCAGTATTTT. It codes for CASSPSGGDADTQYF.

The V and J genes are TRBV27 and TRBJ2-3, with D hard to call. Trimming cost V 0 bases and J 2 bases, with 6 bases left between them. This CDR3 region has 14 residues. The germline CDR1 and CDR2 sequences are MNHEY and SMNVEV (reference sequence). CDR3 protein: CASSLSWLTDTQYF. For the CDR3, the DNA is TGTGCCAGCAGTTTATCGTGGCTCACAGATACGCAGTATTTT.

The CDR3 region has the DNA TGTGCCAGCTCACCCGCTAGCGGGAGGGCCTACAATGAGCAGTTCTTC. Its protein product is CASSPASGRAYNEQFF. The V and J genes are TRBV18 and TRBJ2-1, with 12 bases fitting TRBD2. The CDR3 totals 16 residues. V shed 3 bases and J 2 bases; nucleotides not matched to a gene: 2. CDR1 and CDR2 (germline): KGHSH, LQKENI.

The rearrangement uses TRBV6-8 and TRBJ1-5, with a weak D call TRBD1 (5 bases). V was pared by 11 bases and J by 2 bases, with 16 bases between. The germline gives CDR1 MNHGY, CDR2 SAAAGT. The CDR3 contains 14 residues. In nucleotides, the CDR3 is TGTGCCGTATGCTGGGGGTACGGCAATCAGCCCCAGCATTTT. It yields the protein CAVCWGYGNQPQHF.

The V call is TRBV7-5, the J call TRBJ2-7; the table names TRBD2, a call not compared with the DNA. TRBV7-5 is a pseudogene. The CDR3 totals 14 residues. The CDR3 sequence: CASNSGSGSYEQYF. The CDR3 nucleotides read TGTGCCAGCAACAGCGGCTCCGGTTCGTACGAGCAGTACTTC.

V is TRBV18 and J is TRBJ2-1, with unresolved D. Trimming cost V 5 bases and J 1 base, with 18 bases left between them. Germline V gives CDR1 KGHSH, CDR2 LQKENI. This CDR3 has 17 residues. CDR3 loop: CASSLLPAIGSYNEQFF. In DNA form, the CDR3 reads TGTGCCAGCTCATTGCTCCCAGCGATTGGATCCTACAATGAGCAGTTCTTC.

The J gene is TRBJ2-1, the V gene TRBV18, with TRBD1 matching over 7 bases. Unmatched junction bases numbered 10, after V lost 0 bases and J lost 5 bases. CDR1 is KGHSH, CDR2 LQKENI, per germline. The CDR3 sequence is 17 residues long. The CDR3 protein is CASSPPFVGQANNEQFF. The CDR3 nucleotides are TGTGCCAGCTCACCACCTTTTGTAGGACAGGCTAACAATGAGCAGTTCTTC.

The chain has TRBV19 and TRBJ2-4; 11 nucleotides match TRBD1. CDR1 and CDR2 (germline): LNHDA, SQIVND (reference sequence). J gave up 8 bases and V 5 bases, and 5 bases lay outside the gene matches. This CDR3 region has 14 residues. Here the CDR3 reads CASSLGQGVDIQYF. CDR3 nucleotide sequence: TGTGCCAGTAGTTTGGGACAGGGGGTGGACATTCAGTACTTC. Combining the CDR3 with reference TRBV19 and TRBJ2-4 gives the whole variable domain DGGITQSPKYLFRKEGQNVTLSCEQNLNHDAMYWYRQDPGQGLRLIYYSQIVNDFQKGDIAEGYSVSREKKESFPLTVTSAQKNPTAFYLCASSLGQGVDIQYFGAGTRLSVL.

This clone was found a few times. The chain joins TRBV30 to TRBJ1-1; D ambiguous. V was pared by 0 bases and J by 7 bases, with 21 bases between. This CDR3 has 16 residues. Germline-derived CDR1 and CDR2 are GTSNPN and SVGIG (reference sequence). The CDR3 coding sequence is TGTGCCTGGAGTGTAACCCAGTGGCGGGCGGATCGTGAAGCTTTCTTT. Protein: CAWSVTQWRADREAFF.

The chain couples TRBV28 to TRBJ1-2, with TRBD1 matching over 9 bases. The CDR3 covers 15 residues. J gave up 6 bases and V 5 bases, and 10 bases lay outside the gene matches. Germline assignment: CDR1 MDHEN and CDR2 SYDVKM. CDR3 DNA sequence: TGTGCCAGCAGTGCGCCGGGACAGGGCACTCATGGCTACACCTTC. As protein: CASSAPGQGTHGYTF.

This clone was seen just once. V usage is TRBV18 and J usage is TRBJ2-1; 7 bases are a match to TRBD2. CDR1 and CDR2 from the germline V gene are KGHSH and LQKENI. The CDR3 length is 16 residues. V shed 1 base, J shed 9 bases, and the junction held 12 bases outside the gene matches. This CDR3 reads CASSPLLRERGGEQFF. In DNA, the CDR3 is TGTGCCAGCTCACCACTTTTGCGGGAGAGGGGTGGTGAGCAGTTCTTC.

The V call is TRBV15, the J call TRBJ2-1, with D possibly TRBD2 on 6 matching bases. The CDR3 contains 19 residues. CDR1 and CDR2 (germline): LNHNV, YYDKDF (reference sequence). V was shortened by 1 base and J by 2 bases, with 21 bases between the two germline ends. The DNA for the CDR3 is TGTGCCACCAGCAGAGCCGGAGGGCAAGCACCTTTTACCTACAATGAGCAGTTCTTC. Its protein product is CATSRAGGQAPFTYNEQFF. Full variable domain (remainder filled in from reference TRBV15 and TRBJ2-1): DAMVIQNPRYQVTQFGKPVTLSCSQTLNHNVMYWYQQKSSQAPKLLFHYYDKDFNNEADTPDNFQSRRPNTSFCFLDIRSPGLGDTAMYLCATSRAGGQAPFTYNEQFFGPGTRLTVL.

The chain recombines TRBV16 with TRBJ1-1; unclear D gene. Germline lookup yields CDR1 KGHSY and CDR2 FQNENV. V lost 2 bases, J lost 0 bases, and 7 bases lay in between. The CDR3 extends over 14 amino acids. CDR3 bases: TGTGCCAGCAGCCAAGCCTCGGTGAACACTGAAGCTTTCTTT. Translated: CASSQASVNTEAFF.

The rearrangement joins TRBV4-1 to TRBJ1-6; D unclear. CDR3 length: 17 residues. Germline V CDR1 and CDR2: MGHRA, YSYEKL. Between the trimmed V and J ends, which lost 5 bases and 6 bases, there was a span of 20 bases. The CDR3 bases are TGCGCCAGCAGCTCTGTGGGGTCCCCTCTGGGTAATTCACCCCTCCACTTT. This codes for CASSSVGSPLGNSPLHF.

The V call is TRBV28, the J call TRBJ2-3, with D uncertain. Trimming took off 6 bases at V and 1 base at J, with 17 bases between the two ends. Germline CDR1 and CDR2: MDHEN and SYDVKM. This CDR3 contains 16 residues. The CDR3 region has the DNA TGTGCCAGCAGGCCCTGGATCGGTGGGGGCACAGATACGCAGTATTTT. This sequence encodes CASRPWIGGGTDTQYF.

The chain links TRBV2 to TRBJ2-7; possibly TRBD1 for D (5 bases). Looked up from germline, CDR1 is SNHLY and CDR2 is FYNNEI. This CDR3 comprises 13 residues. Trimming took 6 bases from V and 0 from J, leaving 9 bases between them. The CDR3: CASRGPNSYEQYF. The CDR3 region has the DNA TGTGCCAGCAGGGGGCCGAACTCCTACGAGCAGTACTTC.

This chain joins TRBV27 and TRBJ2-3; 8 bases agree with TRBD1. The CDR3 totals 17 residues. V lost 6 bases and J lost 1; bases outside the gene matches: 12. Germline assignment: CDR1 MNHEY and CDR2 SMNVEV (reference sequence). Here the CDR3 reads CASSPRQGALGTDTQYF. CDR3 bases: TGTGCCAGCAGCCCTCGGCAGGGGGCGCTGGGCACAGATACGCAGTATTTT.

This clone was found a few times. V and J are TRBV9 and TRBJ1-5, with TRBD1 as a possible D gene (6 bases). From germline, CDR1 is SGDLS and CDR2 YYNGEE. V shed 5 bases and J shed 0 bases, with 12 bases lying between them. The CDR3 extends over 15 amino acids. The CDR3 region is CASRGGQNSNQPQHF. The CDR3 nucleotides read TGTGCCAGCAGAGGAGGACAGAATAGCAATCAGCCCCAGCATTTT.

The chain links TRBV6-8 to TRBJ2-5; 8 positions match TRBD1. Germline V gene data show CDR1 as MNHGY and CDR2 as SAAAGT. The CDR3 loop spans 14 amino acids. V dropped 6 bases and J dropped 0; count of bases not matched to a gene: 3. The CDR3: CASSAGQDQETQYF. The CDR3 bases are TGTGCCAGCAGCGCGGGACAGGACCAAGAGACCCAGTACTTC.